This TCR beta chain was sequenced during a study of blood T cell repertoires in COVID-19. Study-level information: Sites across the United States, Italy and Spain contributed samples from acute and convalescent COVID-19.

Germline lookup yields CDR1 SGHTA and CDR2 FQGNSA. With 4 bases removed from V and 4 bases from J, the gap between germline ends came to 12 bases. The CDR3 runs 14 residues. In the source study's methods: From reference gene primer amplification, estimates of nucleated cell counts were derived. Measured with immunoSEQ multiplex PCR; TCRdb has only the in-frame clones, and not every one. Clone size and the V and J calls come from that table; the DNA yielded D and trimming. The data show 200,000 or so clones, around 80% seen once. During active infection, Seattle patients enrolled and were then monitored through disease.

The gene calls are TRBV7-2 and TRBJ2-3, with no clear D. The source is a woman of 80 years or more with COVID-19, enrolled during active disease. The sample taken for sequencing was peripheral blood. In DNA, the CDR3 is TGTGCCAGCAGCTCCCCAGAGAGCGCAGATACGCAGTATTTT. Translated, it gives CASSSPESADTQYF.